What follows is one TCR beta chain and its context. The data originate from a study of blood T cell repertoires in COVID-19. As for the study in general: The United States, Italy and Spain were the sources of the acute and convalescent COVID-19 samples. T cells, B-cell-depleted T cells, or PBMCs provided the cDNA or gDNA that served as material.

This CDR3 spans 17 amino acids. J gave up 3 bases and V 8 bases, and 18 bases lay outside the gene matches. CDR1 and CDR2 from the germline V gene are MRHNA and SNTAGT. In the authors' workflow: Amplified reference gene primers provided the basis for estimating nucleated cell counts. This table comes from immunoSEQ multiplex PCR, and its TCRdb copy is limited to in-frame clones, with some not included. That table is the source of V, J and clone size, and D and trimming were worked out from the DNA. Of about 100,000 clones listed, about 84% were seen once; the top ten hold 9.5% to 15%. The chain recombines TRBV6-4 with TRBJ2-7, with 8 nucleotides matching TRBD2. Material for sequencing was peripheral blood. The clonotype originates from a human donor in a cohort sampled during active COVID-19. The CDR3 bases are TGTGCCAGCGCCCTTTGGCGGGAGGCCTTTCCCTGCTACGAGCAGTACTTC. Protein sequence: CASALWREAFPCYEQYF.